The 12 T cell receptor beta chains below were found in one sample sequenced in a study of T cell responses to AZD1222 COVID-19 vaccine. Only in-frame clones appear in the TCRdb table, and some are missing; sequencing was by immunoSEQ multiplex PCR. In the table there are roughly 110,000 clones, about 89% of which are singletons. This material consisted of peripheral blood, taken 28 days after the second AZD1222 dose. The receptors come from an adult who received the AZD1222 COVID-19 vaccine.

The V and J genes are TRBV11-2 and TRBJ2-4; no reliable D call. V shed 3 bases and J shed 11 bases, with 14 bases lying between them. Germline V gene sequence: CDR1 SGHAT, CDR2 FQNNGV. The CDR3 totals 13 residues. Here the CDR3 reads CASSLRMGILQYF. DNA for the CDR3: TGTGCCAGCAGCTTGAGGATGGGGATCCTTCAGTACTTC.

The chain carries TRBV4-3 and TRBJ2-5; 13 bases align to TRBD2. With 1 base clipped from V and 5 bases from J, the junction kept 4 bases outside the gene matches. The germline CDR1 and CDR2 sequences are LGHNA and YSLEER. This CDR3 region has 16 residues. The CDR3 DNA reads TGCGCCAGCAGCCAAGGAACTAGCGGGAGGGCTGAGACCCAGTACTTC. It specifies CASSQGTSGRAETQYF.

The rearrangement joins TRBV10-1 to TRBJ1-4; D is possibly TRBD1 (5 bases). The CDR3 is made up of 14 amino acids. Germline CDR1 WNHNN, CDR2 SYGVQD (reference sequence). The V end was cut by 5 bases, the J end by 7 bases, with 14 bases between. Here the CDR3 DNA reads TGCGCCAGCAGTCCGCAGGGATGGGGTGAAAAACTGTTTTTT. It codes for CASSPQGWGEKLFF.

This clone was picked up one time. CDR3 in amino acids: CASSLDGNQPQHF. CDR3 nucleotide sequence: TGTGCCAGCAGTTTAGACGGCAATCAGCCCCAGCATTTT. This chain joins TRBV28 and TRBJ1-5; D unclear. The CDR3 consists of 13 residues. Trimming left V 2 bases short and J 2 bases short, with 4 bases between. Germline-derived CDR1 and CDR2 are MDHEN and SYDVKM.

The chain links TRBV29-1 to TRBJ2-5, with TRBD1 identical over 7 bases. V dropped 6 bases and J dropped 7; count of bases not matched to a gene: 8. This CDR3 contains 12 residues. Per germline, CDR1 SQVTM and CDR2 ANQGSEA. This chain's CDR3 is CSVDRELGTQYF. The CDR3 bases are TGCAGCGTCGACAGGGAGCTGGGGACCCAGTACTTC.

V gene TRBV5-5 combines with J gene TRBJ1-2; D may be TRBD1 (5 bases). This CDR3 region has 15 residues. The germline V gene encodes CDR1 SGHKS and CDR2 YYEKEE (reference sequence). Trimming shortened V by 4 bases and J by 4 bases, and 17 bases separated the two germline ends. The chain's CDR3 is CASSPRQQIIYGYTF. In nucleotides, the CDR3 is TGTGCCAGCAGCCCCAGACAGCAGATCATCTATGGCTACACCTTC.

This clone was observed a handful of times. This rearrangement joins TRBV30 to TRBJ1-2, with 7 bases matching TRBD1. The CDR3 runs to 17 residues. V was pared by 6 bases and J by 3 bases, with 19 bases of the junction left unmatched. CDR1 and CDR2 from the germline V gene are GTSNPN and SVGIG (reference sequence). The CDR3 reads CACTGVPGGVAYYGYTF. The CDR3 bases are TGTGCCTGTACAGGGGTGCCCGGAGGGGTGGCCTACTATGGCTACACCTTC.

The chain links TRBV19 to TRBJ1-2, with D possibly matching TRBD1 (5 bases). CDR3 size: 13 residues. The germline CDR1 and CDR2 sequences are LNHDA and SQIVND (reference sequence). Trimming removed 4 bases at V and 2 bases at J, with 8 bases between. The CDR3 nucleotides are TGTGCCAGTAGTAATGGGGGGAACTATGGCTACACCTTC. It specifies CASSNGGNYGYTF.

The CDR3 nucleotides read TGCGCCAGCAGACAGGGAGGTTCAGAGACCCAGTACTTC. Translated, it gives CASRQGGSETQYF. The chain links TRBV10-2 to TRBJ2-5; D may be TRBD1 or TRBD2 (6 bases each). Between the trimmed V and J ends, which lost 6 bases and 4 bases, there was a span of 12 bases. Germline-derived CDR1 and CDR2 are WSHSY and SAAADI. This CDR3 region has 13 residues.

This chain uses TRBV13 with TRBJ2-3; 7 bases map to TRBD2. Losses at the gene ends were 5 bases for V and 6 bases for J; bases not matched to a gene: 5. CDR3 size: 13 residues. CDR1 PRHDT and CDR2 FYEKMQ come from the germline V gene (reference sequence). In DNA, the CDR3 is TGTGCCAGCAGCCCACGGGGGGAGGATACGCAGTATTTT. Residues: CASSPRGEDTQYF.

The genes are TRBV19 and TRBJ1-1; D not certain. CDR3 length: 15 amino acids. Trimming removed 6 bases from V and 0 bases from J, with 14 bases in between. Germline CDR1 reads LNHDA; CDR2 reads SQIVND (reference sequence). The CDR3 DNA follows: TGTGCCAGTAGATACACAGACGTCCTGAACACTGAAGCTTTCTTT. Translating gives CASRYTDVLNTEAFF.

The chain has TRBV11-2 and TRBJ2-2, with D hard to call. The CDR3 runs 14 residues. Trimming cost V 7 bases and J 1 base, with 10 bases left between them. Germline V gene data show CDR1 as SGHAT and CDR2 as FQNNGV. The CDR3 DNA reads TGTGCCAGCACCCCTTGGGGGAACACCGGGGAGCTGTTTTTT. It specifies CASTPWGNTGELFF.